This is a list of T cell receptor beta chains from one sample in a study of blood T cells in healthy people across ages. MiXCR was run by TCRdb on the 5' RACE reads, yielding one entry per CDR3 protein. The repertoire has about 1.8 million distinct CDR3 sequences, 40% to 55% of them found once; the top ten carry roughly 2%. Source material: blood. The receptor source for this set is a woman aged 40 to 50 in good health. The CDR3 runs from the conserved cysteine through the conserved F or W. Each record gives: D gene, J gene, V gene, clone size, CDR3 protein, CDR3 DNA. The D gene is left open where the match is weak. Size tells how often a clone was seen (once, few, many) or the class of an expanded clone, and some rows leave it out.

d_gene: NA; j_gene: TRBJ2-7; v_gene: TRBV5-6; abundance: NA; CDR3aa: CVSSFGEPDEQYF; CDR3nt: TGTGTCAGCAGCTTCGGGGAACCGGACGAGCAGTACTTC
d_gene: TRBD1; j_gene: TRBJ2-3; v_gene: TRBV28; abundance: NA; CDR3aa: CASRSWGQGFTDTQYF; CDR3nt: TGTGCCAGCAGATCGTGGGGACAGGGGTTCACAGATACGCAGTATTTT
d_gene: NA; j_gene: TRBJ2-7; v_gene: TRBV18; abundance: NA; CDR3aa: CASSPQLSYNEQYF; CDR3nt: TGTGCCAGCTCACCACAACTTTCCTACAATGAGCAGTACTTC
d_gene: TRBD1; j_gene: TRBJ2-3; v_gene: TRBV4-1; abundance: few; CDR3aa: CASSQWDRGDTDTQYF; CDR3nt: TGCGCCAGCAGCCAGTGGGACAGGGGTGACACAGATACGCAGTATTTT
d_gene: NA; j_gene: TRBJ2-2; v_gene: TRBV9; abundance: many; CDR3aa: CASSVEDHLAGELFF; CDR3nt: TGTGCCAGCAGCGTCGAGGACCATCTGGCCGGGGAGCTGTTTTTT
d_gene: NA; j_gene: TRBJ1-5; v_gene: TRBV29-1; abundance: few; CDR3aa: CSVMTVSNQPQHF; CDR3nt: TGCAGCGTTATGACAGTTAGCAATCAGCCCCAGCATTTT
d_gene: NA; j_gene: TRBJ2-1; v_gene: TRBV6-6; abundance: few; CDR3aa: CASTKARNEQFF; CDR3nt: TGTGCCAGCACTAAAGCGAGGAATGAGCAGTTCTTC
d_gene: NA; j_gene: TRBJ2-7; v_gene: TRBV6-1; abundance: NA; CDR3aa: CASSEGLVGTEYF; CDR3nt: TGTGCCAGCAGTGAAGGCCTAGTGGGGACCGAGTACTTC
d_gene: TRBD1; j_gene: TRBJ1-2; v_gene: TRBV6-4; abundance: NA; CDR3aa: CASSDSAGGYGCTF; CDR3nt: TGTGCCAGCAGTGACTCGGCAGGGGGATATGGCTGCACCTTC
d_gene: TRBD2; j_gene: TRBJ2-3; v_gene: TRBV20-1; abundance: NA; CDR3aa: CSAGSLAGGTDTQYF; CDR3nt: TGCAGTGCTGGATCGCTAGCGGGGGGGACAGATACGCAGTATTTT
d_gene: TRBD2; j_gene: TRBJ2-7; v_gene: TRBV7-8; abundance: NA; CDR3aa: CASSREDEQYF; CDR3nt: TGTGCCAGCAGCCGGGAGGACGAGCAGTACTTC
d_gene: TRBD1; j_gene: TRBJ2-7; v_gene: TRBV6-2/TRBV6-3; abundance: NA; CDR3aa: CASSPIPGTGVHEQYF; CDR3nt: TGTGCCAGCAGCCCTATACCCGGGACAGGGGTGCACGAGCAGTACTTC
d_gene: NA; j_gene: TRBJ2-3; v_gene: TRBV10-2; abundance: NA; CDR3aa: CASGNTGTDTQYF; CDR3nt: TGCGCCAGCGGGAATACAGGGACAGATACGCAGTATTTT
d_gene: TRBD1; j_gene: TRBJ2-1; v_gene: TRBV5-1; abundance: NA; CDR3aa: CASSRDSGSEQFF; CDR3nt: TGCGCCAGCAGCAGGGACAGCGGATCGGAGCAGTTCTTC
d_gene: NA; j_gene: TRBJ2-7; v_gene: TRBV7-2; abundance: few; CDR3aa: CASSLEVLAEQYF; CDR3nt: TGTGCCAGCAGCTTAGAGGTTCTTGCCGAGCAGTACTTC
d_gene: TRBD1; j_gene: TRBJ2-1; v_gene: TRBV20-1; abundance: NA; CDR3aa: CSASRDRAYAEQFF; CDR3nt: TGCAGTGCTAGCAGGGACAGGGCTTACGCAGAGCAGTTCTTC
d_gene: NA; j_gene: TRBJ2-5; v_gene: TRBV20-1; abundance: few; CDR3aa: CSAVGGQETQYF; CDR3nt: TGCAGTGCCGTGGGGGGCCAAGAGACCCAGTACTTC
d_gene: TRBD2; j_gene: TRBJ2-5; v_gene: TRBV11-2; abundance: NA; CDR3aa: CASSRVAGGETQYF; CDR3nt: TGTGCCAGCAGCCGGGTAGCGGGGGGAGAGACCCAGTACTTC
d_gene: TRBD1; j_gene: TRBJ1-5; v_gene: TRBV4-3; abundance: NA; CDR3aa: CASSQVQGEGQPQHF; CDR3nt: TGCGCCAGCAGCCAGGTACAGGGGGAGGGTCAGCCCCAGCATTTT
d_gene: NA; j_gene: TRBJ1-5; v_gene: TRBV7-2; abundance: once; CDR3aa: CASSSTINQPQHF; CDR3nt: TGTGCCAGCAGCTCGACTATAAATCAGCCCCAGCATTTT
d_gene: NA; j_gene: TRBJ2-3; v_gene: TRBV5-6; abundance: few; CDR3aa: CASSLAVTATQYF; CDR3nt: TGTGCCAGCAGCTTGGCCGTCACGGCTACGCAGTATTTT
d_gene: NA; j_gene: TRBJ1-5; v_gene: TRBV12-3/TRBV12-4; abundance: NA; CDR3aa: CASSFRSGDNQPQHF; CDR3nt: TGTGCCAGCAGTTTTAGGTCAGGGGACAATCAGCCCCAGCATTTT
d_gene: NA; j_gene: TRBJ2-3; v_gene: TRBV4-3; abundance: NA; CDR3aa: CASGYAGDTQYF; CDR3nt: TGCGCCAGCGGATACGCTGGGGATACGCAGTATTTT
d_gene: NA; j_gene: TRBJ2-3; v_gene: TRBV27; abundance: few; CDR3aa: CASTFYGDTDTQYF; CDR3nt: TGTGCCAGCACCTTCTACGGGGATACAGATACGCAGTATTTT
d_gene: TRBD1; j_gene: TRBJ2-2; v_gene: TRBV27; abundance: NA; CDR3aa: CASNMRRTGPYTGELFF; CDR3nt: TGTGCCAGCAATATGAGACGGACAGGGCCTTACACCGGGGAGCTGTTTTTT
d_gene: TRBD1; j_gene: TRBJ2-3; v_gene: TRBV7-2; abundance: NA; CDR3aa: CASSSTGTGGVGADTQYF; CDR3nt: TGTGCCAGCAGCTCAACCGGGACAGGGGGTGTTGGCGCAGATACGCAGTATTTT
d_gene: NA; j_gene: TRBJ2-5; v_gene: TRBV13; abundance: few; CDR3aa: CASSVTSPQETQYF; CDR3nt: TGTGCCAGCAGCGTTACTAGCCCCCAAGAGACCCAGTACTTC
d_gene: NA; j_gene: TRBJ1-2; v_gene: TRBV20-1; abundance: NA; CDR3aa: CSARDVQHYGYTF; CDR3nt: TGCAGTGCTAGAGATGTACAGCACTATGGCTACACCTTC
d_gene: NA; j_gene: TRBJ1-2; v_gene: TRBV29-1; abundance: NA; CDR3aa: CSVVVDGPYGYTF; CDR3nt: TGCAGCGTTGTTGTTGACGGACCCTATGGCTACACCTTC